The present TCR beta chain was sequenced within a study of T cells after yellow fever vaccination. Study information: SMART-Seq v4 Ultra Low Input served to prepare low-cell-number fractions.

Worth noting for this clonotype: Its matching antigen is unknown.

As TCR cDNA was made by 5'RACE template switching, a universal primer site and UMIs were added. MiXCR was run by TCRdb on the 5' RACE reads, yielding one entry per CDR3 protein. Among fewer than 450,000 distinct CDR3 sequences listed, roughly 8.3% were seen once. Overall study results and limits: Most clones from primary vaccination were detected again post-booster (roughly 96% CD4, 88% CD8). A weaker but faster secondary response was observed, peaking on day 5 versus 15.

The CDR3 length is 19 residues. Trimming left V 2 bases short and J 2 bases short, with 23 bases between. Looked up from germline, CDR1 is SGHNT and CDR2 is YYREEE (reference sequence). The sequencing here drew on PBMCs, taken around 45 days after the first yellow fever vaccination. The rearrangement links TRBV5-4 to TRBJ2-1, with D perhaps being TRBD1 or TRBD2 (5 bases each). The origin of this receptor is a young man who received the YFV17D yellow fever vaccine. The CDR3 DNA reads TGTGCCAGCAGCTTTCCGGGACGGCCTATCCTCGGCCCCTACAATGAGCAGTTCTTC. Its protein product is CASSFPGRPILGPYNEQFF.